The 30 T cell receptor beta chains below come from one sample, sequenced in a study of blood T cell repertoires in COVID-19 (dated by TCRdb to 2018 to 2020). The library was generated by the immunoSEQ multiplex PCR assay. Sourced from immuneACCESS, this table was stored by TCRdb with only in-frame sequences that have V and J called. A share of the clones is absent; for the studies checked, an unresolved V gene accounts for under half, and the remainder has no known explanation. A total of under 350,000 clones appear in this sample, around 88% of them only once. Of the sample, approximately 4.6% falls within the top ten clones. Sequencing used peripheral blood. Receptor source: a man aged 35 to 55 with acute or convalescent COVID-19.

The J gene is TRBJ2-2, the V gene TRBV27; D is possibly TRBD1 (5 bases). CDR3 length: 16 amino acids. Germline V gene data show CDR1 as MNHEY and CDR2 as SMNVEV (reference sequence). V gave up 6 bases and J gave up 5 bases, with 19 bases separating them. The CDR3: CASSRLLSQGTGELFF. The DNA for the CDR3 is TGTGCCAGCAGCCGACTTCTCAGTCAGGGAACCGGGGAGCTGTTTTTT.

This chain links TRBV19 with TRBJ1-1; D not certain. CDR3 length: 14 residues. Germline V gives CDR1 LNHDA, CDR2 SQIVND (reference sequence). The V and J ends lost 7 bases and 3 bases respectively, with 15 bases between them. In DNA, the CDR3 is TGTGCCAGTAAGAAGTACAACCAGGACACTGAAGCTTTCTTT. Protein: CASKKYNQDTEAFF.

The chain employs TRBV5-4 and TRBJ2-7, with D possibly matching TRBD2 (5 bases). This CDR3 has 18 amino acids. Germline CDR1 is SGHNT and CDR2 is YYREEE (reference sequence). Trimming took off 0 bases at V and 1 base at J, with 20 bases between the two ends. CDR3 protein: CASSLGPGERQASYEQYF. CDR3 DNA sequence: TGTGCCAGCAGCTTGGGCCCTGGTGAGCGGCAGGCGTCCTACGAGCAGTACTTC.

CDR3: CASSLERLAPLGAGELFF. DNA of the CDR3: TGTGCCAGCAGCTTAGAAAGACTAGCCCCTTTAGGGGCCGGGGAGCTGTTTTTT. This chain joins TRBV5-6 and TRBJ2-2; TRBD2 matches at 7 bases. The CDR3 loop spans 18 amino acids. After removal of 2 bases from V and 6 bases from J, the junction contained 16 bases not matched to a gene. CDR1 and CDR2 from the germline V gene are SGHDT and YYEEEE.

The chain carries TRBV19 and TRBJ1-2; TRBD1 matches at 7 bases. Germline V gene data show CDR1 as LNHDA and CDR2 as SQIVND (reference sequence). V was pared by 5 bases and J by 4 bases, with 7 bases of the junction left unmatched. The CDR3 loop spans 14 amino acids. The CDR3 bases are TGTGCCAGTAGTTCAGGGGGACGGCTCTATGGCTACACCTTC. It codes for CASSSGGRLYGYTF.

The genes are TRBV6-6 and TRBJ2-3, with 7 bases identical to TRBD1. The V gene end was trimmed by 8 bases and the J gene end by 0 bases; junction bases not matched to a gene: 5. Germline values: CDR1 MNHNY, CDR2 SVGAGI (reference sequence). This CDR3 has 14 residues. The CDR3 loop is CASGARGSTDTQYF. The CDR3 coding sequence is TGTGCCAGCGGTGCCAGGGGGAGCACAGATACGCAGTATTTT.

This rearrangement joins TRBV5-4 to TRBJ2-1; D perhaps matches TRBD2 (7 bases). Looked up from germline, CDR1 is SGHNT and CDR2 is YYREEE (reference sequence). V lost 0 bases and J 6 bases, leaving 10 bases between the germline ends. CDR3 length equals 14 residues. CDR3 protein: CASSLGGGPNEQFF. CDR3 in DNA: TGTGCCAGCAGCTTGGGGGGGGGCCCCAATGAGCAGTTCTTC.

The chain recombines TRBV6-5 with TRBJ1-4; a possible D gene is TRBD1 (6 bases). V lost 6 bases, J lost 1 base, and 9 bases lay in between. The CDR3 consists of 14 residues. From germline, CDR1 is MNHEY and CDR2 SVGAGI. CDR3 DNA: TGTGCCAGCAGGGGACACTTAACTAATGAAAAACTGTTTTTT. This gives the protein CASRGHLTNEKLFF.

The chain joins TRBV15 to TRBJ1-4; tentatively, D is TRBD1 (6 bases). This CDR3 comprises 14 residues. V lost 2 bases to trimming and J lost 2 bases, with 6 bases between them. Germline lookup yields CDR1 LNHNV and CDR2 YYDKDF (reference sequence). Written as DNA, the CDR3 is TGTGCCACCAGCAGACAGGGGACTAATGAAAAACTGTTTTTT. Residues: CATSRQGTNEKLFF.

The CDR3 nucleotides read TGTGCCAGCAGAACAAGACAGTACAATGAAAAACTGTTTTTT. Translated: CASRTRQYNEKLFF. This chain links TRBV6-5 with TRBJ1-4; D possibly corresponds to TRBD1 (5 bases). This CDR3 has 14 residues. V was shortened by 6 bases and J by 5 bases, with 13 bases between the two germline ends. Germline CDR1 is MNHEY and CDR2 is SVGAGI.

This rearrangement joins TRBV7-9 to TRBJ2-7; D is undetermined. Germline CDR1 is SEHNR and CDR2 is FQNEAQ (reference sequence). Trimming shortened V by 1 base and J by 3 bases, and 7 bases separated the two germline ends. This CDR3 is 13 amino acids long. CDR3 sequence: CASSLGSGYEQYF. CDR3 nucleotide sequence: TGTGCCAGCAGCTTAGGTTCAGGCTACGAGCAGTACTTC.

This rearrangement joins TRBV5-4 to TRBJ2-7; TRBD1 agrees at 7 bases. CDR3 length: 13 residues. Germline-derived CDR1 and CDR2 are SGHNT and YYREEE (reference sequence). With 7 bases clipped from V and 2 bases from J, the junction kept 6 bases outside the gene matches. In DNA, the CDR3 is TGTGCCAGCTCTAGACAGGGACCCTACGAGCAGTACTTC. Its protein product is CASSRQGPYEQYF.

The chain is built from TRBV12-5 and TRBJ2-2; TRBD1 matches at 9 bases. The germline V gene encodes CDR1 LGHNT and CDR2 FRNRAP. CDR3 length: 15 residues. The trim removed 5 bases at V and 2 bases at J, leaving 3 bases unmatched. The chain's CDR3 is CASGRDRANTGELFF. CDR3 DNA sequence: TGTGCTAGTGGTCGGGACAGGGCCAACACCGGGGAGCTGTTTTTT.

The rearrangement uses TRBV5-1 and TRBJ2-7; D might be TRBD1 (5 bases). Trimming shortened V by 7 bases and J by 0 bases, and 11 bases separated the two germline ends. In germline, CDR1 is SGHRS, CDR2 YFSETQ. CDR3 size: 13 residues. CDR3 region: CASRQGSSYEQYF. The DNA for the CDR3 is TGCGCCAGCCGGCAGGGTAGCTCCTACGAGCAGTACTTC.

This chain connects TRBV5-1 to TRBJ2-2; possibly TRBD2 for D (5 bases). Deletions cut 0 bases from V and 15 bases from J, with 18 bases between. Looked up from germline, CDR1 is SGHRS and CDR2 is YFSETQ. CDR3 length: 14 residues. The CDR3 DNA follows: TGCGCCAGCAGCTTGGATTCGACACCAGCGGTGGTGTTTTTT. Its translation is CASSLDSTPAVVFF.

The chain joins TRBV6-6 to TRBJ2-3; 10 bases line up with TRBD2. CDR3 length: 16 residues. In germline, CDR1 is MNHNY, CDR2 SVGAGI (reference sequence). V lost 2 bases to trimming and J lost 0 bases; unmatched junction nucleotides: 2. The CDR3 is CASSYKRGGSTDTQYF. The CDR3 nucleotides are TGTGCCAGCAGTTACAAGCGGGGGGGTAGCACAGATACGCAGTATTTT.

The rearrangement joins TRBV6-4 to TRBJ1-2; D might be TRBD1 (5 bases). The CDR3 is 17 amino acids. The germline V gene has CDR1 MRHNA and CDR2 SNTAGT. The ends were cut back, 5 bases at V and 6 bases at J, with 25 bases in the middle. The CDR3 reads CASSRLGQGGDMNGYTF. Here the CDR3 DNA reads TGTGCCAGCAGTCGACTGGGGCAGGGAGGGGATATGAATGGCTACACCTTC.

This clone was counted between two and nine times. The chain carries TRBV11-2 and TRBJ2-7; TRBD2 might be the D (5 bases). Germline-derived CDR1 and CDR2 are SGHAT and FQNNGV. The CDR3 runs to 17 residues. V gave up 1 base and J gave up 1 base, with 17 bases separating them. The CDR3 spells CASSLAGSSVLSYEQYF. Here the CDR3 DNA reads TGTGCCAGCAGCTTAGCGGGATCGTCCGTACTTTCCTACGAGCAGTACTTC.

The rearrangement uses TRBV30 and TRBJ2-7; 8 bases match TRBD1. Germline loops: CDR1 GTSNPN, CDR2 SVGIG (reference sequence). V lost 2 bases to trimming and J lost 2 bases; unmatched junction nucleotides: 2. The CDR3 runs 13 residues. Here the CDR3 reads CAWSPGGPYEQYF. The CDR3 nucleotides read TGTGCCTGGAGTCCAGGGGGCCCCTACGAGCAGTACTTC.

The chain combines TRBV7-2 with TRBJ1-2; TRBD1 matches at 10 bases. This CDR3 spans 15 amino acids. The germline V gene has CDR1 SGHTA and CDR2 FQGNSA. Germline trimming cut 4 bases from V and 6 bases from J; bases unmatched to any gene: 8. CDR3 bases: TGTGCCAGCAGCTCACAAGCCGGGACAGGGGATGGCTACACCTTC. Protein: CASSSQAGTGDGYTF.

CDR3 sequence: CASSQVASGGAHTDTQYF. CDR3 DNA: TGTGCCAGCAGCCAAGTGGCTAGCGGGGGGGCCCACACAGATACGCAGTATTTT. This rearrangement joins TRBV3-1 (or the pseudogene TRBV3-2) to TRBJ2-3; 12 bases align to TRBD2. CDR1 LGHDT and CDR2 YNNKEL come from the germline V gene (reference sequence). The CDR3 runs to 18 residues. V lost 1 base and J lost 2; bases outside the gene matches: 7.

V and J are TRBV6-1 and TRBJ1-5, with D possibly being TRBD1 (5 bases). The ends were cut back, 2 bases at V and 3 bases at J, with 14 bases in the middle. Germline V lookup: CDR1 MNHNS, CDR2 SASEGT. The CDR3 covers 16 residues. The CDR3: CASSERLGRDNQPQHF. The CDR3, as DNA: TGTGCCAGCAGTGAACGGCTAGGCAGGGACAATCAGCCCCAGCATTTT.

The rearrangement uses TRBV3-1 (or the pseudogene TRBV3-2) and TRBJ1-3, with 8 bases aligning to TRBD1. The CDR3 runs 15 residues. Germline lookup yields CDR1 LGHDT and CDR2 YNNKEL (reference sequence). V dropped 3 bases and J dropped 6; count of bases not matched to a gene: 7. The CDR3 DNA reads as TGTGCCAGCAGCCACCCTCACAGGGGGGCAAACACCATATATTTT. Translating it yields CASSHPHRGANTIYF.

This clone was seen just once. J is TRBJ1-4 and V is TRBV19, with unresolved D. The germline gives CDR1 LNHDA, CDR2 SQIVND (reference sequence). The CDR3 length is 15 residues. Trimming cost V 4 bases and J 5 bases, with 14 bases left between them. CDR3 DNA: TGTGCCAGTAGTAGTCTGCCAAGCGCAAATGAAAAACTGTTTTTT. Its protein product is CASSSLPSANEKLFF.

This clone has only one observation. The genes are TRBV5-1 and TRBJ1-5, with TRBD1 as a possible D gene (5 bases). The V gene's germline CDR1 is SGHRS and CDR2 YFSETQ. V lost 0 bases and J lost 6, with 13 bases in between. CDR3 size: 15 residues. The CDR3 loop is CASSLEGHIGQPQHF. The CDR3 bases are TGCGCCAGCAGCTTGGAGGGGCATATCGGTCAGCCCCAGCATTTT.

The CDR3, as DNA: TGTGCCAGCAGCCAGAGGCTAGATACGCAGTATTTT. This codes for CASSQRLDTQYF. The V call is TRBV14, the J call TRBJ2-3; D unresolved. Germline V gene data show CDR1 as SGHDN and CDR2 as FVKESK. V shed 3 bases and J shed 5 bases, with 6 bases lying between them. This CDR3 is built from 12 residues.

The CDR3 nucleotides read TGCGCCAGCAGCCTTGGACTAGCGGGGATAACAGATACGCAGTATTTT. Protein sequence: CASSLGLAGITDTQYF. The gene calls are TRBV5-1 and TRBJ2-3; 12 bases fit TRBD2. The CDR3 is 16 residues long. Germline CDR1 reads SGHRS; CDR2 reads YFSETQ. V dropped 4 bases and J dropped 3; count of bases not matched to a gene: 6.

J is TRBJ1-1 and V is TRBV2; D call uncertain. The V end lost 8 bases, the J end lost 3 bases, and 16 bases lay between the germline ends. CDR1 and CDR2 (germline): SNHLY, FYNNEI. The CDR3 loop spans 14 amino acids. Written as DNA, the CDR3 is TGTGCCAGCGTTTACCCCGGGAGGGACACTGAAGCTTTCTTT. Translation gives CASVYPGRDTEAFF.

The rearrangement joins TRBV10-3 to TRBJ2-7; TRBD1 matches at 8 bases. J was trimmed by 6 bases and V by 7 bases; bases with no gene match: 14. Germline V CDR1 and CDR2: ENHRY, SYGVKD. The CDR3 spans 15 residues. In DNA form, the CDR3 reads TGTGCCATCACCGAGGGGGACAGGAATATCGGCGAGCAGTACTTC. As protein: CAITEGDRNIGEQYF.

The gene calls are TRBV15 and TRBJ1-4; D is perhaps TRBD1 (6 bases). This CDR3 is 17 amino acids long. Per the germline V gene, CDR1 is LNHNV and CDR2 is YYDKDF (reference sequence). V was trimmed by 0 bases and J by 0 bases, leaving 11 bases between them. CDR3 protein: CATSRDRGQPTNEKLFF. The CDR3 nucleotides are TGTGCCACCAGCAGAGATCGGGGACAACCAACTAATGAAAAACTGTTTTTT. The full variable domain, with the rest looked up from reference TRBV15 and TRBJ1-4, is DAMVIQNPRYQVTQFGKPVTLSCSQTLNHNVMYWYQQKSSQAPKLLFHYYDKDFNNEADTPDNFQSRRPNTSFCFLDIRSPGLGDTAMYLCATSRDRGQPTNEKLFFGSGTQLSVL.